What follows describes a single T cell receptor (beta chain). Original methodology: Amplified reference gene primers provided the basis for estimating nucleated cell counts. Assay: immunoSEQ multiplex PCR; the TCRdb copy retains only in-frame clones and omits some. The DNA was the basis for D and trimming; V, J and clone size are from that table. The sample shows fewer than 200,000 clones, about four fifths of them seen only once. The record originates from a study of blood T cell repertoires in COVID-19. About the study: From T cells, B-cell-depleted T cells, or PBMCs came the material, which was cDNA or gDNA.

V trimming: 6 bases; J trimming: 4 bases; junction bases outside the gene matches: 0. In germline, CDR1 is ENHRY, CDR2 SYGVKD. This CDR3 has 12 amino acids. Sequencing was done on a sample of peripheral blood. The TCR originated in an elderly woman with COVID-19, enrolled during active disease. V usage is TRBV10-3 and J usage is TRBJ1-2; the match to TRBD1 covers 9 bases. The CDR3 is CAIRDRGYGYTF. The CDR3 coding sequence is TGTGCCATCAGGGACAGGGGCTATGGCTACACCTTC.